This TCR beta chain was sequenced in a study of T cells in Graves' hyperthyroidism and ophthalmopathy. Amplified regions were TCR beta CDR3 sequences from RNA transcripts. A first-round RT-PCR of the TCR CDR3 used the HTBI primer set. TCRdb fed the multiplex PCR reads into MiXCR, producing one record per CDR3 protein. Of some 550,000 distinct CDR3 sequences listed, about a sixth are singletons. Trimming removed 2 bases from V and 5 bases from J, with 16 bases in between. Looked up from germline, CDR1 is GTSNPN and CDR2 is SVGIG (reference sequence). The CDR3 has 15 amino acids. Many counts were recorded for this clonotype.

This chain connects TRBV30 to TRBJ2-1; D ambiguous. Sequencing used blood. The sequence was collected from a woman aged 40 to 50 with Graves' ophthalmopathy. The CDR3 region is CAWSSNPTPNNEQFF. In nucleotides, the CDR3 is TGTGCCTGGAGTTCCAACCCCACCCCTAACAATGAGCAGTTCTTC.